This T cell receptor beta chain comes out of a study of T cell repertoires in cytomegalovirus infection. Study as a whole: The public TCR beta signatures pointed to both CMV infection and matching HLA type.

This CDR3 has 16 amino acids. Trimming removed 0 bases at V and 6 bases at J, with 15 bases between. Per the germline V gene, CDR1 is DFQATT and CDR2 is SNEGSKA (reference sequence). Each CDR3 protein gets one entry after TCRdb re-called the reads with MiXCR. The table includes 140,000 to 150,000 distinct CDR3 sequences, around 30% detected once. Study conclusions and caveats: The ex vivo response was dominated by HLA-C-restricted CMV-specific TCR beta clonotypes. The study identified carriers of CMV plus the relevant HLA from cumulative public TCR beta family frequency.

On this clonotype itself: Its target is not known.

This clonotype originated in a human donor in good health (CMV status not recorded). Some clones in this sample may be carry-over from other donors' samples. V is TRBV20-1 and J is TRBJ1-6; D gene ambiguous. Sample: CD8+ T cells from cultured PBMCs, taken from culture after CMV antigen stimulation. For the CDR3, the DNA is TGCAGTGCTAGAGAAGGGCCCATACTCTCTAATTCACCCCTCCACTTT. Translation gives CSAREGPILSNSPLHF.